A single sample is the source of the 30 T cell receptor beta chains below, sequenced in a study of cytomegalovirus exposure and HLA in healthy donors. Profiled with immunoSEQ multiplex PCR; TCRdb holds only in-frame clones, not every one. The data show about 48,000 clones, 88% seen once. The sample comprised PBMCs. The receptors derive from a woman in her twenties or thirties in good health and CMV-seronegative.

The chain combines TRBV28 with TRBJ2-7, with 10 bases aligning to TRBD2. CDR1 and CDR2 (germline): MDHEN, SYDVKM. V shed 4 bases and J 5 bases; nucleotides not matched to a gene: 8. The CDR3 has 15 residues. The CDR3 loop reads CASSSPSGRTHEQYF. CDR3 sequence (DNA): TGTGCCAGCAGTTCTCCTAGCGGGAGAACCCACGAGCAGTACTTC. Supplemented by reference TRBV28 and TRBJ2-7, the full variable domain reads DVKVTQSSRYLVKRTGEKVFLECVQDMDHENMFWYRQDPGLGLRLIYFSYDVKMKEKGDIPEGYSVSREKKERFSLILESASTNQTSMYLCASSSPSGRTHEQYFGPGTRLTVT.

CDR3 sequence reads: CASSSGPGLPQEFF. The CDR3 nucleotides are TGTGCCAGCAGCTCGGGACCGGGACTCCCACAGGAGTTCTTT. The chain has TRBV7-8 and TRBJ1-1, with a possible D match to TRBD1 (5 bases). Between the trimmed V and J ends, which lost 4 bases and 14 bases, there was a span of 23 bases. CDR1 and CDR2 from the germline V gene are SGHVS and FQNEAQ. This CDR3 has 14 residues.

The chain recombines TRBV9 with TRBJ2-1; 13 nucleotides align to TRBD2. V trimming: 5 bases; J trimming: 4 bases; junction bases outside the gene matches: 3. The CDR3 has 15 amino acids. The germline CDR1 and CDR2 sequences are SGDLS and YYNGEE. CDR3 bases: TGTGCCAGCAGTGTACTAGCGGGAGGGTACAATGAGCAGTTCTTC. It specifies CASSVLAGGYNEQFF.

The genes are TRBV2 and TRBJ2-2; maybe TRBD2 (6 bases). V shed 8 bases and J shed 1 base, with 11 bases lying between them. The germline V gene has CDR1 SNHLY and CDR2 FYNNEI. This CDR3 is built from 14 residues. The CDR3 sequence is CASERRENTGELFF. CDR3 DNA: TGTGCCAGCGAGAGGCGGGAGAACACCGGGGAGCTGTTTTTT.

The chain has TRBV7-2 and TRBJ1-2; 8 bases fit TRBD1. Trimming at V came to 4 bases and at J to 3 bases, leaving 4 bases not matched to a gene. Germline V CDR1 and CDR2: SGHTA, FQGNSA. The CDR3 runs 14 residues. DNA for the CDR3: TGTGCCAGCAGCTCACAGGGGGGAGACTATGGCTACACCTTC. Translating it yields CASSSQGGDYGYTF.

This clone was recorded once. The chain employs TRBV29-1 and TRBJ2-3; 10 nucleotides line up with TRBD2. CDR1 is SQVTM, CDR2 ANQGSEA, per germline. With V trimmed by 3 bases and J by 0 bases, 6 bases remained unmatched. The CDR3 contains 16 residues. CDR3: CSVELAGDLSTDTQYF. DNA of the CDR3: TGCAGCGTTGAGCTAGCGGGAGATTTAAGCACAGATACGCAGTATTTT.

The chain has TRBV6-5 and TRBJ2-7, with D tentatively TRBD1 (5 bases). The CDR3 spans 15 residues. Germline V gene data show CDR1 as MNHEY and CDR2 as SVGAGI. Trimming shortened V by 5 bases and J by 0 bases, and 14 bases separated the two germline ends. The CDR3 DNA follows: TGTGCCAGCAGTGCGAACAGGATGAGCTCCTACGAGCAGTACTTC. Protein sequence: CASSANRMSSYEQYF.

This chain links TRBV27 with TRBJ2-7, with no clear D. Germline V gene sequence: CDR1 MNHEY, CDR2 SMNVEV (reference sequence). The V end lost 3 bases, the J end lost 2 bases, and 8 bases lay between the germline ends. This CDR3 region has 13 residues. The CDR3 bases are TGTGCCAGCAGTTTGGGCAGGACCTACGAGCAGTACTTC. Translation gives CASSLGRTYEQYF.

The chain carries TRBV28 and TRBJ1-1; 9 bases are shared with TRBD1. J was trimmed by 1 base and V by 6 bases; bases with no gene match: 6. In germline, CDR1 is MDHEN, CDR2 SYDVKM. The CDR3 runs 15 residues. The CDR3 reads CASRSQGAKNTEAFF. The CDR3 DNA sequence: TGTGCCAGCAGGTCACAGGGGGCGAAGAACACTGAAGCTTTCTTT.

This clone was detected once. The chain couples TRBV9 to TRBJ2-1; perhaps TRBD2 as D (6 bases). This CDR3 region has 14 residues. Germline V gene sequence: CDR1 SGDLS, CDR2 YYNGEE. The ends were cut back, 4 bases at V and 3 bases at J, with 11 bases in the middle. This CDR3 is CASSPRGNYNEQFF. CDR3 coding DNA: TGTGCCAGCAGCCCACGCGGGAACTACAATGAGCAGTTCTTC.

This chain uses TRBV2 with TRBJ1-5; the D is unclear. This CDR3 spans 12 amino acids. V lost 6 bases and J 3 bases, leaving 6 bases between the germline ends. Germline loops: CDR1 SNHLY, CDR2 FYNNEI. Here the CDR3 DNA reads TGTGCCAGCAGGGCGGTCAATCAGCCCCAGCATTTT. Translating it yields CASRAVNQPQHF.

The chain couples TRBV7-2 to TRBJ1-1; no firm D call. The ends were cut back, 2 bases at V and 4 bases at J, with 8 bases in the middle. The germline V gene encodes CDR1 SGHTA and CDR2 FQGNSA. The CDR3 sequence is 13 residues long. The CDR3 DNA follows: TGTGCCAGCAGCTTAAGAGGAAGCACTGAAGCTTTCTTT. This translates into CASSLRGSTEAFF.

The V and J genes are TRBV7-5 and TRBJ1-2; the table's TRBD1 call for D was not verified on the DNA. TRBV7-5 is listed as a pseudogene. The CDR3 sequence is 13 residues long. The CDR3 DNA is TGTGCCAGAAGGCTCAGGGAAGGAAATGGCTACACCTTC. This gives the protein CARRLREGNGYTF.

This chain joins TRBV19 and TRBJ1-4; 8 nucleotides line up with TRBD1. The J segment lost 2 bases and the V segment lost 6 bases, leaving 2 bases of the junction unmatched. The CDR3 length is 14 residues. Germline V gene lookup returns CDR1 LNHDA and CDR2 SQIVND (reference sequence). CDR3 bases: TGTGCCAGTAGCTGGACAGGGACTAATGAAAAACTGTTTTTT. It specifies CASSWTGTNEKLFF. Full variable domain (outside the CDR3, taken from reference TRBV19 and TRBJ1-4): DGGITQSPKYLFRKEGQNVTLSCEQNLNHDAMYWYRQDPGQGLRLIYYSQIVNDFQKGDIAEGYSVSREKKESFPLTVTSAQKNPTAFYLCASSWTGTNEKLFFGSGTQLSVL.

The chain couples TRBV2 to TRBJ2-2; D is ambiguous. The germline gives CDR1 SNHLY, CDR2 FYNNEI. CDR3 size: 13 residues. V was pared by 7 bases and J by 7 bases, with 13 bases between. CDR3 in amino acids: CASKITELGELFF. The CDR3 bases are TGTGCCAGCAAGATTACAGAACTCGGGGAGCTGTTTTTT. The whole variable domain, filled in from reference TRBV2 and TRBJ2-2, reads EPEVTQTPSHQVTQMGQEVILRCVPISNHLYFYWYRQILGQKVEFLVSFYNNEISEKSEIFDDQFSVERPDGSNFTLKIRSTKLEDSAMYFCASKITELGELFFGEGSRLTVL.

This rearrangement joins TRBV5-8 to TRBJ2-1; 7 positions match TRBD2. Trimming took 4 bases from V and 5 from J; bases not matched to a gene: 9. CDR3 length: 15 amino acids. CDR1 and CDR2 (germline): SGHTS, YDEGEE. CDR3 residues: CASSQASGGNNEQFF. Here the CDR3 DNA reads TGTGCCAGCAGCCAGGCTAGCGGAGGAAACAATGAGCAGTTCTTC. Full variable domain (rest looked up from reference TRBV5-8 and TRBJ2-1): EAGVTQSPTHLIKTRGQQATLRCSPISGHTSVYWYQQALGLGLQFLLWYDEGEERNRGNFPPRFSGRQFPNYSSELNVNALELEDSALYLCASSQASGGNNEQFFGPGTRLTVL.

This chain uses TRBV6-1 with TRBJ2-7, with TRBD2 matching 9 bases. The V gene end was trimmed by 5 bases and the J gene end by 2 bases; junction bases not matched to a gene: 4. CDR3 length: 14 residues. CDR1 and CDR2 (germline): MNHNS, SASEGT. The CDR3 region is CASSLLAGTYEQYF. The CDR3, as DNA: TGTGCCAGCAGTCTTCTAGCGGGGACCTACGAGCAGTACTTC.

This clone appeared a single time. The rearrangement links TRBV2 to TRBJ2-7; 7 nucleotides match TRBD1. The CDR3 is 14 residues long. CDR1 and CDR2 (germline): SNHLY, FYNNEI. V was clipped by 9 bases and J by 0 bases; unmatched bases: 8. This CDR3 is CASRQDRFSYEQYF. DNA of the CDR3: TGTGCCAGTAGGCAGGACAGGTTCTCCTACGAGCAGTACTTC.

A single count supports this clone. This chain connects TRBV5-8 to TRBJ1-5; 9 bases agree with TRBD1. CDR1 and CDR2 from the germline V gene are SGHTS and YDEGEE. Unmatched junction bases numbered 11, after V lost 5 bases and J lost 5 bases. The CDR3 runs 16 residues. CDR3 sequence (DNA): TGTGCCAGCAGACCCTCTCCCGGGGACAGGGATCAGCCCCAGCATTTT. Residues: CASRPSPGDRDQPQHF.

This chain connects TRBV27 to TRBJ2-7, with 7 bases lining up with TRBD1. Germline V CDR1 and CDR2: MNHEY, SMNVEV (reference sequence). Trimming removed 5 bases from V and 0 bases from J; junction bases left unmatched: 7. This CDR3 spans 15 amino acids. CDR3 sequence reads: CASSLLGTVSYEQYF. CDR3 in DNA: TGTGCCAGCAGTCTCCTTGGGACAGTCTCCTACGAGCAGTACTTC.

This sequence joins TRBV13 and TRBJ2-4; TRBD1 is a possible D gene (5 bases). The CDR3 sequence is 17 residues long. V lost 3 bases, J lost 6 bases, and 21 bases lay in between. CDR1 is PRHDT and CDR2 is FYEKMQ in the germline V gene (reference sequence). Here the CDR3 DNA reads TGTGCCAGCAGCTTCTTCGCTCCCCTAAAAGACAGAAACATTCAGTACTTC. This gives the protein CASSFFAPLKDRNIQYF.

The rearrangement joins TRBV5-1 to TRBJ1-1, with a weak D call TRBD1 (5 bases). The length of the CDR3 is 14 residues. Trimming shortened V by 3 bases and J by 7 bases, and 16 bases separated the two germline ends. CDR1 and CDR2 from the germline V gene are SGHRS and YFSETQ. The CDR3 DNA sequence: TGCGCCAGCAGCTCTCCGGGACTTGGGGGTGAAGCTTTCTTT. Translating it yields CASSSPGLGGEAFF.

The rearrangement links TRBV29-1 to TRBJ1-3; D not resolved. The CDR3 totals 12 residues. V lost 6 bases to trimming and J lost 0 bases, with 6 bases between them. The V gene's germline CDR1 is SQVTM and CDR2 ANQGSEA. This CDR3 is CSVRISGNTIYF. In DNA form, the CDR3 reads TGCAGCGTCCGTATCTCTGGAAACACCATATATTTT.

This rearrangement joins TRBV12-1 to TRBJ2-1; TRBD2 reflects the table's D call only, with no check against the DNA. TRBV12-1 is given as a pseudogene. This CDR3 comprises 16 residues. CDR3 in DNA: TGTGCCAGCAGCTTTTATCTCGGGCCTAGCGGGAATGAGCAGTTCTTC. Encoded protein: CASSFYLGPSGNEQFF.

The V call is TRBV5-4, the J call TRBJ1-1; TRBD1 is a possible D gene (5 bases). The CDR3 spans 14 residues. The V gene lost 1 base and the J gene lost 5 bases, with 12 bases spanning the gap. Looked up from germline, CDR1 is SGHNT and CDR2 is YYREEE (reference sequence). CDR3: CASSLRQMGTEAFF. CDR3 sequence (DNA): TGTGCCAGCAGCTTGAGACAGATGGGGACTGAAGCTTTCTTT.

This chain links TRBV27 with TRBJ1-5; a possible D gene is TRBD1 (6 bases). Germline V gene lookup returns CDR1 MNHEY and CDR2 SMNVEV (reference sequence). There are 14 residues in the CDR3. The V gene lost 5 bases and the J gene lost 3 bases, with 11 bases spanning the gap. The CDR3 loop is CASSPTGNNQPQHF. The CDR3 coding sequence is TGTGCCAGCAGTCCTACAGGGAACAATCAGCCCCAGCATTTT.

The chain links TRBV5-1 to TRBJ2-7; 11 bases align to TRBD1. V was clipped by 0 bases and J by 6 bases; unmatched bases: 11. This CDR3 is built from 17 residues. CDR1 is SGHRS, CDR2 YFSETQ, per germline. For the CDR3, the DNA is TGCGCCAGCAGCTTGGGTTCCCTAGGGACAGGGGGTAGCGAGCAGTACTTC. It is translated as CASSLGSLGTGGSEQYF.

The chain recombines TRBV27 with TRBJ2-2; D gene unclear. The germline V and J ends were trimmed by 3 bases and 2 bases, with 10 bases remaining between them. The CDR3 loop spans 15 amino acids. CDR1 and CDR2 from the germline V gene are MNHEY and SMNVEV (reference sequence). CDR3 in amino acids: CASSFERRNTGELFF. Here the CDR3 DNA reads TGTGCCAGCAGTTTCGAACGGAGAAACACCGGGGAGCTGTTTTTT.

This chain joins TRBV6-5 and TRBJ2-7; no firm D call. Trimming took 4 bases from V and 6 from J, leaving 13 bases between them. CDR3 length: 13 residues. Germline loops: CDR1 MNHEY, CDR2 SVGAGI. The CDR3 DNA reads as TGTGCCAGCAGTTTCCAAACCCCGGGCGAGCAGTACTTC. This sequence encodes CASSFQTPGEQYF.

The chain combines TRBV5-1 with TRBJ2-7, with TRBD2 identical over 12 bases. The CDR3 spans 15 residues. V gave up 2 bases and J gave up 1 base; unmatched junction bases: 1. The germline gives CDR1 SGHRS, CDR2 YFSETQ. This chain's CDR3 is CASSLLAGGSYEQYF. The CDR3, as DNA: TGCGCCAGCAGCTTACTAGCGGGAGGATCCTACGAGCAGTACTTC.